This is a list of T cell receptor beta chains from one sample in a study of T cell responses to AZD1222 COVID-19 vaccine. Some clones are missing from TCRdb's copy, which holds only in-frame ones; the method was immunoSEQ multiplex PCR. This sample yields 150,000 or so clones, of which 94% are seen a single time; approximately 0.6% belongs to the top ten. This material consisted of peripheral blood, taken on day 0 of AZD1222 vaccination. These TCRs come from an adult in good health. The CDR3 runs from the conserved cysteine through the conserved F or W. The order of the fields is clone size, J gene, V gene, D gene, CDR3 DNA, CDR3 protein. D genes are given only for firm matches. Clone size appears in some rows only: once, few, many, or a class for an expanded clone.

>NA|TRBJ1-4|TRBV14|NA
TGTGCCAGCAGCCAAATTAGGACTAATGAAAAACTGTTTTTT
CASSQIRTNEKLFF
>NA|TRBJ2-2|TRBV6-4|NA
TGTGCCAGCAGGAGTCCTCTAGGGGAGCTGTTTTTT
CASRSPLGELFF
>once|TRBJ2-1|TRBV11-3|TRBD2
TGTGCCAGCGGATTAGCGGGAGGCAATGAGCAGTTCTTC
CASGLAGGNEQFF
>NA|TRBJ2-7|TRBV5-6|NA
TGTGCCAGCAGCCGCGCTTCTCTAGGAGTCTACGAGCAGTACTTC
CASSRASLGVYEQYF
>NA|TRBJ1-5|TRBV2|NA
TGTGCCAGCAAATCGTCCACAGGTGATCAGCCCCAGCATTTT
CASKSSTGDQPQHF
>NA|TRBJ1-3|TRBV6-4|NA
TGTGCCAGCAGTGACTCGCATTCCCGTTCTGGAAACACCATATATTTT
CASSDSHSRSGNTIYF
>NA|TRBJ2-5|TRBV6-6|NA
TGTGCCAGCAGTACCCCGATAGGAGAGACCCAGTACTTC
CASSTPIGETQYF
>NA|TRBJ2-1|TRBV6-1|NA
TGTGCCAGCAGTGAGATGGGCGGGACCTACAATGAGCAGTTCTTC
CASSEMGGTYNEQFF
>NA|TRBJ2-7|TRBV7-2|NA
TGTGCCAGCAGCCCAGGGGCCCACTCCTACGAGCAGTACTTC
CASSPGAHSYEQYF
>NA|TRBJ2-1|TRBV24-1|NA
TGTGCCACCCGTGCGGATAAGAGCTCCTACAATGAGCAGTTCTTC
CATRADKSSYNEQFF
>NA|TRBJ1-4|TRBV5-8|TRBD1
TGTGCCAGCAGCTTAGATTTTGGGACAGTCCCTGAAAAACTGTTTTTT
CASSLDFGTVPEKLFF
>NA|TRBJ2-4|TRBV28|TRBD2
TGTGCCAGCAGTTTATTTCCTCGGCGGGAGAATAAAAACATTCAGTACTTC
CASSLFPRRENKNIQYF
>NA|TRBJ2-7|TRBV19|TRBD1
TGTGCCAGTAGCGTAAGACAGGGGGGATCCAACGAGCAGTACTTC
CASSVRQGGSNEQYF
>NA|TRBJ1-5|TRBV6-1|NA
TGTGCCAGCAGTGACGCGGGCAGGGGAGGGCCCCAGCATTTT
CASSDAGRGGPQHF
>NA|TRBJ1-5|TRBV2|NA
TGTGCCACCGCGGGCAGGTCGAGTCAGCCCCAGCATTTT
CATAGRSSQPQHF
>NA|TRBJ1-2|TRBV7-9|NA
TGTGCCAGCGGCTTTAATACTAACTATGGCTACACCTTC
CASGFNTNYGYTF
>once|TRBJ1-1|TRBV5-1|NA
TGCGCCAGCAGCTTGGTGGCGGTGAACACTGAAGCTTTCTTT
CASSLVAVNTEAFF
>NA|TRBJ2-6|TRBV25-1|NA
TGTGCCAGCAGTCCGGACAGCTCTGGGGCCAACGTCCTGACTTTC
CASSPDSSGANVLTF
>NA|TRBJ1-5|TRBV30|TRBD1
TGTGCCTGGAGCGCTAACCGGGACAGAGGTCAGCCCCAGCATTTT
CAWSANRDRGQPQHF
>NA|TRBJ2-1|TRBV19|TRBD1
TGTGCCAGTAGGCCCCGGCAGGGGGCGAACAGTCCGCACAATGAGCAGTTCTTC
CASRPRQGANSPHNEQFF
>NA|TRBJ2-1|TRBV10-2|NA
TGCGCCAGCAGTGAGTCGAGGGGGACGGAGTTCTTC
CASSESRGTEFF
>NA|TRBJ2-3|TRBV29-1|NA
TGCAGCGTTGAAGTAGGCGATACGCAGTATTTT
CSVEVGDTQYF
>NA|TRBJ2-1|TRBV12-3/TRBV12-4|NA
TGTGCCAGCAGTACCAATGAGCAGTTCTTC
CASSTNEQFF
>once|TRBJ1-2|TRBV6-5|TRBD1
TGTGCCAGCAGGAACCGGGACAGGGGAGGAGATGGCTACACCTTC
CASRNRDRGGDGYTF
>few|TRBJ1-4|TRBV6-5|NA
TGTGCCAGCAGGAGGACAGCAAATGAAAAACTGTTTTTT
CASRRTANEKLFF
>NA|TRBJ2-5|TRBV11-2|NA
TGTGCCAGCAGCTTACGAGAGACCCAGTACTTC
CASSLRETQYF
>NA|TRBJ2-1|TRBV6-5|NA
TGTGCCAGCAGCTTTACGAGCTCCTACAATGAGCAGTTCTTC
CASSFTSSYNEQFF
>NA|TRBJ2-7|TRBV3-1/TRBV3-2|TRBD2
TGTGCCAGCAGCCAGCTAGCGGGACCCTACGAGCAGTACTTC
CASSQLAGPYEQYF
>NA|TRBJ2-1|TRBV5-1|NA
TGCGCCAGCAGCGCTGCCGTGGAGCAGTTCTTC
CASSAAVEQFF
>few|TRBJ2-7|TRBV5-1|TRBD2
TGCGCCAGCAGTGCGACTAGCGGGAGCTCCTACGAGCAGTACTTC
CASSATSGSSYEQYF
>NA|TRBJ1-5|TRBV30|NA
TGTGCCTGGAGTGGGGAGGGGTGGCAGCCCCAGCATTTT
CAWSGEGWQPQHF
>NA|TRBJ2-7|TRBV7-2|NA
TGTGCCAGCAGCTTAGTTAGCGGCGCTGACTCCTACGAGCAGTACTTC
CASSLVSGADSYEQYF
>NA|TRBJ2-7|TRBV12-5|NA
TGTGCTAGTGGTTTGGTTTCCGGCGGAGCCTACGAGCAGTACTTC
CASGLVSGGAYEQYF
>NA|TRBJ2-1|TRBV6-5|NA
TGTGCCAGCAGAACGAGTAGCGAGCAGTTCTTC
CASRTSSEQFF
>NA|TRBJ2-7|TRBV25-1|NA
TGTGCCAGCAAGGGGACGAATACAGTACACCAGTACTTC
CASKGTNTVHQYF
>NA|TRBJ1-5|TRBV19|TRBD1
TGTGCCGTACGGACAGGGAATCAGCCCCAGCATTTT
CAVRTGNQPQHF
>once|TRBJ1-1|TRBV3-1/TRBV3-2|NA
TGTGCCAGCAGCACGACGGGGAACACTGAAGCTTTCTTT
CASSTTGNTEAFF
>NA|TRBJ1-1|TRBV5-1|TRBD1
TGCGCCAGCGGATCGGGACAGCTTATGAACACTGAAGCTTTCTTT
CASGSGQLMNTEAFF
>NA|TRBJ1-2|TRBV29-1|TRBD1
TGCAGCGTTGAAGATCTGGGACAGGGGGCGAGAGGCTACACCTTC
CSVEDLGQGARGYTF
>NA|TRBJ1-2|TRBV27|TRBD1
TGTGCCAGCAGTCGACAGGGGAACTATGGCTACACCTTC
CASSRQGNYGYTF
>NA|TRBJ2-7|TRBV3-1/TRBV3-2|NA
TGTGCCAGCAGCCAAGGAGGTGGCTCCTACGAGCAGTACTTC
CASSQGGGSYEQYF
>NA|TRBJ2-1|TRBV11-2|NA
TGTGCCAGCAGCCCCTTCTTCAGCAATGAGCAGTTCTTC
CASSPFFSNEQFF
>NA|TRBJ2-7|TRBV6-5|NA
TGTGCCAGCCGGCTAGAGGGATGGTCCTACGAGCAGTACTTC
CASRLEGWSYEQYF
>NA|TRBJ2-1|TRBV27|NA
TGTGCCAGCAGTTTAACGAGACTGAGCAATGAGCAGTTCTTC
CASSLTRLSNEQFF
>NA|TRBJ2-1|TRBV24-1|NA
TGTGCCACCAGTAGACGGGACAATGAGCAGTTCTTC
CATSRRDNEQFF
>NA|TRBJ2-1|TRBV28|TRBD2
TGTGCCACCACACTAGCGGCGTCCTACAATGAGCAGTTCTTC
CATTLAASYNEQFF
>NA|TRBJ1-2|TRBV5-5|NA
TGTGCCAGCAGCCTTTATGGAGACTATGGCTACACCTTC
CASSLYGDYGYTF
>NA|TRBJ1-4|TRBV5-1|NA
TGCGCCAGCAGAAGGGCCACCGATAATGAAAAACTGTTTTTT
CASRRATDNEKLFF